The T cell receptor beta chain under discussion was sequenced for a study of cytomegalovirus exposure and HLA in healthy donors. Whole-study context: Among 150 million to 200 million T cells, an earlier analysis found 90 million to 130 million unique TCR beta sequences.

With 5 bases removed from V and 0 bases from J, the gap between germline ends came to 11 bases. This CDR3 comprises 15 residues. CDR1 MNHNY and CDR2 SVGAGI come from the germline V gene (reference sequence). With 60 Vbeta and 13 Jbeta primers, the PCR was carried out. Here immunoSEQ multiplex PCR was the method, and the copy in TCRdb shows in-frame clones only, minus some. The sample holds about 81,000 clones, 77% seen once. The sample comprised PBMCs. The chain links TRBV6-6 to TRBJ2-4, with D possibly being TRBD1 (6 bases). The receptor comes from a man aged 50 or older in good health and CMV-seropositive. CDR3 DNA: TGTGCCAGCAGTCGGACAGAACTAGCCAAAAACATTCAGTACTTC. Amino acid sequence: CASSRTELAKNIQYF.